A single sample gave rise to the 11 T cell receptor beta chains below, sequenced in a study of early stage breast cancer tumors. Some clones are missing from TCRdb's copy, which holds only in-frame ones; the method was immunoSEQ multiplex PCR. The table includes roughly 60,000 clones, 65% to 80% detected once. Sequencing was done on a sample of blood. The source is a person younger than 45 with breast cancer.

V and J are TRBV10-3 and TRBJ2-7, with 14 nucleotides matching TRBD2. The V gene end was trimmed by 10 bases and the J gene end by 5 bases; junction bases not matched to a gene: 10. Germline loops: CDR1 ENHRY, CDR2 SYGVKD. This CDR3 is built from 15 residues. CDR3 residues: CATGDGTSGSNEQYF. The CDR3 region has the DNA TGTGCCACCGGGGACGGGACTAGCGGGAGTAACGAGCAGTACTTC.

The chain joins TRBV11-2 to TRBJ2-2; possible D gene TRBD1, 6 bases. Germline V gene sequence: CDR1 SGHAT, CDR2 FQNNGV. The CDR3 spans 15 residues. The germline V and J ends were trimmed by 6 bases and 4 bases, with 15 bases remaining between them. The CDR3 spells CASRRTVTGTGELFF. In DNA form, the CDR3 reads TGTGCCAGCAGGCGGACAGTTACGGGCACCGGGGAGCTGTTTTTT.

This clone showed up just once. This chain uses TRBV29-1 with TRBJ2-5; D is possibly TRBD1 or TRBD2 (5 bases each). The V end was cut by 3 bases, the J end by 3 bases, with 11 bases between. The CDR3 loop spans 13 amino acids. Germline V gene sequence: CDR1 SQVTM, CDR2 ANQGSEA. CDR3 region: CSVEWGYKETQYF. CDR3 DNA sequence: TGCAGCGTTGAGTGGGGGTATAAAGAGACCCAGTACTTC.

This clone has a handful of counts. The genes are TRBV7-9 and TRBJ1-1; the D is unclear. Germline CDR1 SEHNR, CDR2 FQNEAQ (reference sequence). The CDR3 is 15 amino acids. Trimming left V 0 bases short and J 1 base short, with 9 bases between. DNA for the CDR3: TGTGCCAGCAGCTTAGCGGGAATTAGGAACACTGAAGCTTTCTTT. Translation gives CASSLAGIRNTEAFF.

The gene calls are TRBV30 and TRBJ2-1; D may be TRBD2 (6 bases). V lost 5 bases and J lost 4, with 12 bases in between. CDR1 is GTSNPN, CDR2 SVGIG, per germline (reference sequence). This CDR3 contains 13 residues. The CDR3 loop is CAWEGLAYNEQFF. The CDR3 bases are TGTGCCTGGGAGGGACTGGCTTACAATGAGCAGTTCTTC.

Here the CDR3 DNA reads TGCAGTGCTAAGGGAATCTACGAGCAGTACTTC. It is translated as CSAKGIYEQYF. The chain employs TRBV20-1 and TRBJ2-7; D call uncertain. Germline lookup yields CDR1 DFQATT and CDR2 SNEGSKA (reference sequence). The ends were cut back, 4 bases at V and 3 bases at J, with 7 bases in the middle. The CDR3 runs to 11 residues.

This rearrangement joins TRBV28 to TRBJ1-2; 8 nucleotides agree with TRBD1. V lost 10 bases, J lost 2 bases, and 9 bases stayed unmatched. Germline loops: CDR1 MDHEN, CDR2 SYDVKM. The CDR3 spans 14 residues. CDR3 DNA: TGTGCCACCGGGGGGGGACAGGCCAACTATGGCTACACCTTC. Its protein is CATGGGQANYGYTF.

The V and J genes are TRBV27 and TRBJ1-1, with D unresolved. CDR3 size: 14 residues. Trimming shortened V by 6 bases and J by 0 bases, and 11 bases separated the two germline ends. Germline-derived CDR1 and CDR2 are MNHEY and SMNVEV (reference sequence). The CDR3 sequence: CASSSPPLNTEAFF. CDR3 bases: TGTGCCAGCAGCTCCCCTCCTTTGAACACTGAAGCTTTCTTT.

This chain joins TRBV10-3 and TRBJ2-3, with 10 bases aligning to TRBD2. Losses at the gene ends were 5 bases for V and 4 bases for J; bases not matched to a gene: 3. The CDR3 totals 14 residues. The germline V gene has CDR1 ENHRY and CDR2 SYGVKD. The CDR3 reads CAISQREGADTQYF. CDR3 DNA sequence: TGTGCCATCAGTCAGCGGGAGGGGGCAGATACGCAGTATTTT.

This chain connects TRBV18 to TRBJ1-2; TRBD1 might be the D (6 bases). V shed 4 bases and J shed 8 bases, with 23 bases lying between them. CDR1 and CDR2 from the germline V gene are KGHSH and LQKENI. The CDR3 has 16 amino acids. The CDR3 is CASSLEQGRPREGYTF. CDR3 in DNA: TGTGCCAGCTCACTAGAGCAGGGGCGCCCCCGGGAGGGCTACACCTTC.

The CDR3 coding sequence is TGTGCCAGCAGCTTGGGGTGGGGGGATACTGAAGCTTTCTTT. Its protein is CASSLGWGDTEAFF. The chain is built from TRBV5-4 and TRBJ1-1; D might be TRBD1 (5 bases). The CDR3 consists of 14 residues. Trimming left V 0 bases short and J 5 bases short, with 11 bases between. Per the germline V gene, CDR1 is SGHNT and CDR2 is YYREEE (reference sequence).